The sequence of this T cell receptor (beta chain) was determined in a study of OX40 agonist ivuxolimab in advanced cancers. Study outcomes and limitations: Antigens targeted by the expanded peripheral T cells were not determined.

Sequencing used immunoSEQ multiplex PCR; TCRdb keeps in-frame clones, though not all of them. Here the sample spans fewer than 100,000 clones, roughly four fifths being singletons. Regarding this clone: No antigen is known for it.

Sample: CD4+ or CD8+ T cells sorted from blood, taken in a trial of the OX40 agonist ivuxolimab. This clonotype was sampled from an adult with an advanced solid tumor such as melanoma, head and neck, liver or kidney cancer.

CDR3 loop: CASSFEKTDTQYF. The CDR3 DNA sequence: TGTGCCAGCAGCTTTGAGAAAACAGATACGCAGTATTTT. The chain employs TRBV11-3 and TRBJ2-3; D gene uncertain. This CDR3 is built from 13 residues. With 3 bases removed from V and 3 bases from J, the gap between germline ends came to 7 bases. The germline V gene encodes CDR1 SGHNT and CDR2 YENEEA. The variable domain in full, completed from reference TRBV11-3 and TRBJ2-3, reads EAGVVQSPRYKIIEKKQPVAFWCNPISGHNTLYWYLQNLGQGPELLIRYENEEAVDDSQLPKDRFSAERLKGVDSTLKIQPAELGDSAVYLCASSFEKTDTQYFGPGTRLTVL.